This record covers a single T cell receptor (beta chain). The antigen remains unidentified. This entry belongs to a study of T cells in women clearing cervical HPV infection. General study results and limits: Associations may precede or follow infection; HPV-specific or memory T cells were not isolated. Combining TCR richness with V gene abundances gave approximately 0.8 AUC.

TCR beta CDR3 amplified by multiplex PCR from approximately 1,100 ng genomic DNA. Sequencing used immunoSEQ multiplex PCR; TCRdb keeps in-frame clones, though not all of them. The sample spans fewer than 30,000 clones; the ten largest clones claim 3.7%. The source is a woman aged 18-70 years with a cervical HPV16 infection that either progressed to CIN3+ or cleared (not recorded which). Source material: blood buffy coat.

The CDR3 here is CASSQDGTSGGETQYF. Partial CDR3 DNA: TGTGCCAGCAGCCAAGATGGGACTAGCGGGGGGGAGACC. This chain connects TRBV4-2 to TRBJ2-5; 15 bases align to TRBD2. The CDR3 end lies 3 residues beyond the end of the read and is filled in from the germline J gene. The CDR3 has 16 amino acids. From germline, CDR1 is LGHNA and CDR2 YNFKEQ. Trimming at V came to 0 bases and at J to 5 bases, leaving 1 base not matched to a gene.